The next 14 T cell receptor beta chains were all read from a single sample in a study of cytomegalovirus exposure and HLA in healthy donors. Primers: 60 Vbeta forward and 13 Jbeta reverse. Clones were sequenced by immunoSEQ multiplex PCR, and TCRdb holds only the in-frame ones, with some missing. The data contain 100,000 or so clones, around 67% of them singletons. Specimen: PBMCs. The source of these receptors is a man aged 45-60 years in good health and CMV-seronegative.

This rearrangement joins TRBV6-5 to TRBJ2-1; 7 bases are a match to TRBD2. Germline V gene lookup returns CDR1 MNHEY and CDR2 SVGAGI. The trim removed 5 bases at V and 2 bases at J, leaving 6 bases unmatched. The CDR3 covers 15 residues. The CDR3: CASSRRGRAYNEQFF. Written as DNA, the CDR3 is TGTGCCAGCAGTAGACGTGGGAGGGCCTACAATGAGCAGTTCTTC.

This chain's CDR3 is CAWTGQGRFQPQHF. The CDR3 nucleotides read TGTGCCTGGACTGGACAGGGACGGTTTCAGCCCCAGCATTTT. V is TRBV30 and J is TRBJ1-5; the match to TRBD1 covers 8 bases. The germline V gene has CDR1 GTSNPN and CDR2 SVGIG (reference sequence). The J segment lost 6 bases and the V segment lost 4 bases, leaving 8 bases of the junction unmatched. This CDR3 region has 14 residues.

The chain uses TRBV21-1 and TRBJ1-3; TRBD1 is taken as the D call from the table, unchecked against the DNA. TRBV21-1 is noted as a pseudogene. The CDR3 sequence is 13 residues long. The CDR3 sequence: CASIRWSGNTIYF. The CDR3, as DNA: TGTGCCAGCATCAGGTGGTCTGGAAACACCATATATTTT.

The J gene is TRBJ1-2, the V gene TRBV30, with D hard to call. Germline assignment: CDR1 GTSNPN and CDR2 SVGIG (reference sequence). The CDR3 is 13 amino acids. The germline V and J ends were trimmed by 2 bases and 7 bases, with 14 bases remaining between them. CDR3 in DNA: TGTGCCTGGAGTCTCCCATGGGCATCTGGCTACACCTTC. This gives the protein CAWSLPWASGYTF.

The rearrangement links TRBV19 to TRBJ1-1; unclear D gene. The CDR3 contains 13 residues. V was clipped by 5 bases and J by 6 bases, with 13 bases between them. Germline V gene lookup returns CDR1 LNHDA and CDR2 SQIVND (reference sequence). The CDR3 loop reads CASSFGREAEAFF. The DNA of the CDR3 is TGTGCCAGTAGTTTTGGGAGGGAGGCTGAAGCTTTCTTT.

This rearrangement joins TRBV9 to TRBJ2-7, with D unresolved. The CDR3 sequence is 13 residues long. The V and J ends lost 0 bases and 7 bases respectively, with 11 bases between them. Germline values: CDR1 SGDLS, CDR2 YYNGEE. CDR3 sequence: CASSVGDAWEQYF. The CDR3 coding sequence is TGTGCCAGCAGCGTAGGCGATGCTTGGGAGCAGTACTTC.

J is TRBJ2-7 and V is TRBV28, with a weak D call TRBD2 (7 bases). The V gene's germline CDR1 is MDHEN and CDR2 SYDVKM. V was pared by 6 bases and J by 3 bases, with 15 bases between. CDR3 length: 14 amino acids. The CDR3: CASRGWGGLYEQYF. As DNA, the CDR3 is TGTGCCAGCAGGGGATGGGGGGGCCTCTACGAGCAGTACTTC.

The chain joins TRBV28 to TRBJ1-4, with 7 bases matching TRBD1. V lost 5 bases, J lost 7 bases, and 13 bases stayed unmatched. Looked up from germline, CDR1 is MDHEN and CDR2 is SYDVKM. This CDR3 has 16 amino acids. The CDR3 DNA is TGTGCCAGCAGTGCGGCTGGGGCAGGGGGGATTGAAAAACTGTTTTTT. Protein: CASSAAGAGGIEKLFF.

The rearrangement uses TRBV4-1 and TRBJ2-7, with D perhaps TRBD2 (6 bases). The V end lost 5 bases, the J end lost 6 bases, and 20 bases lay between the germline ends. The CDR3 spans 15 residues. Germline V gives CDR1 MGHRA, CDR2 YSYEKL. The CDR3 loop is CASSASGGLGSEQYF. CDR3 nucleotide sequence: TGCGCCAGCAGCGCAAGTGGAGGGTTGGGTAGCGAGCAGTACTTC.

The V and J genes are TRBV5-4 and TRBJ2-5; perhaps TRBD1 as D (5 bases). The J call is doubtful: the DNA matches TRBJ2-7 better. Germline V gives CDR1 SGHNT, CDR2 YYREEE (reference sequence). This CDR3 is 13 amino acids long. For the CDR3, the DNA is TGTGCCAGCAGCTTGCCCGCAGGGTACGAGCAGTACTTC. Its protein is CASSLPAGYEQYF.

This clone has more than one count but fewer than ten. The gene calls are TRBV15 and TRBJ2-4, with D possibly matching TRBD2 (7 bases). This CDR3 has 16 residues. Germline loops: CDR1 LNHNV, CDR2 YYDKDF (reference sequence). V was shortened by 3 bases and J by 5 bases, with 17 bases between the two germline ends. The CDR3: CATSSWGREGENIQYF. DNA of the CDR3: TGTGCCACCAGCAGTTGGGGGAGGGAGGGGGAAAACATTCAGTACTTC.

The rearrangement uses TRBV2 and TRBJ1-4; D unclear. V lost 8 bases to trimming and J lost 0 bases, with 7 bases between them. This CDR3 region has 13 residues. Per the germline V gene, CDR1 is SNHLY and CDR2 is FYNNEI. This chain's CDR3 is CASAGATNEKLFF. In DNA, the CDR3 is TGTGCCAGCGCCGGGGCAACTAATGAAAAACTGTTTTTT.

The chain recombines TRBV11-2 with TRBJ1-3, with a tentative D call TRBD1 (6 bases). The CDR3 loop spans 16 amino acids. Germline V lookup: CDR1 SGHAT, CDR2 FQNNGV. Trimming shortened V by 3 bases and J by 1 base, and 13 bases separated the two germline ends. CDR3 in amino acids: CASSFKDSLSGNTIYF. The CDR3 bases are TGTGCCAGCAGCTTCAAGGACAGCCTATCTGGAAACACCATATATTTT.

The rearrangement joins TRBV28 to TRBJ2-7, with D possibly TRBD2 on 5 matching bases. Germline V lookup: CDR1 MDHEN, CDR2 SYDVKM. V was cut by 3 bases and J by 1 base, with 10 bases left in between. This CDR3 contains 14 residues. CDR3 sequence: CASSFPSGSYEQYF. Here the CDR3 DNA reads TGTGCCAGCAGTTTCCCCAGCGGATCCTACGAGCAGTACTTC.